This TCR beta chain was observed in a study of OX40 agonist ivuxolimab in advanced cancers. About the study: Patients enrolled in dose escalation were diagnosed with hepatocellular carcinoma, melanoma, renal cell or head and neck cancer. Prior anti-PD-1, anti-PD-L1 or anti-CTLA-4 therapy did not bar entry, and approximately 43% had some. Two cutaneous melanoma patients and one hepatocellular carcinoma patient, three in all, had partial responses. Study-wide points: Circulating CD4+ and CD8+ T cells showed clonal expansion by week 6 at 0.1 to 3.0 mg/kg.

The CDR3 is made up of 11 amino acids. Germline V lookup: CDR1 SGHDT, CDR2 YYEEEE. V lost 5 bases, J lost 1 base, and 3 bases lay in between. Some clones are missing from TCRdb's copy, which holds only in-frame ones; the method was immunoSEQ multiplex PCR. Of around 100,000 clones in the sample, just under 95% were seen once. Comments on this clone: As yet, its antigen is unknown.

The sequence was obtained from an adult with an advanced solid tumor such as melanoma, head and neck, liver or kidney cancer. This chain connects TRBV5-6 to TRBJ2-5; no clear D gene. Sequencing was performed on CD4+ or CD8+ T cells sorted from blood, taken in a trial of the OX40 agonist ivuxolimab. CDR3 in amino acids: CASRSQETQYF. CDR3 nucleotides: TGTGCCAGCAGGTCCCAAGAGACCCAGTACTTC.